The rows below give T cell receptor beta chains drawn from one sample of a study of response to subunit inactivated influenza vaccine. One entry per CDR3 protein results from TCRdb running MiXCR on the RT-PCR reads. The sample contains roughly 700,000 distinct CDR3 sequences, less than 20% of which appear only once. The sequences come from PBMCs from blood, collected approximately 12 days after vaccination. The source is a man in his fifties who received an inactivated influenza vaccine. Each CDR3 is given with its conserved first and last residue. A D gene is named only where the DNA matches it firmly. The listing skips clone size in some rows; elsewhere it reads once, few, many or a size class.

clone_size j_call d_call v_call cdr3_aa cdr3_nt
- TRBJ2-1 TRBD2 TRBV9 CASSTAGLASDEQFF TGTGCCAGCAGCACAGCGGGACTAGCGTCCGATGAGCAGTTCTTC
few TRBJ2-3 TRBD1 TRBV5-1 CASSTGDRTDTQYF TGCGCCAGCTCAACAGGGGACCGCACAGATACGCAGTATTTT
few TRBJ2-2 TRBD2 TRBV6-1 CASSPPLAEGGELFF TGTGCCAGCAGTCCCCCACTAGCGGAGGGCGGGGAGCTGTTTTTT
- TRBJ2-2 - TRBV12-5 CASGYWQLDTGELFF TGTGCTAGTGGTTACTGGCAGCTGGACACCGGGGAGCTGTTTTTT
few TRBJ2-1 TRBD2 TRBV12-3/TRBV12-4 CASRPREGGFSGNRNEQFF TGTGCCAGCAGGCCTCGGGAAGGGGGATTTAGCGGGAACCGCAATGAGCAGTTCTTC
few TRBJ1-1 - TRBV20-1 CSAGGGYEAFF TGCAGTGCTGGAGGGGGGTATGAAGCTTTCTTT
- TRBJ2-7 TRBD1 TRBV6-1 CASKFPGTGGSYEQYF TGTGCCAGCAAATTCCCCGGGACAGGGGGTTCCTACGAGCAGTACTTC
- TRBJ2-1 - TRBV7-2 CASSLDWGTYNEQFF TGTGCCAGCAGCTTAGACTGGGGCACCTACAATGAGCAGTTCTTC
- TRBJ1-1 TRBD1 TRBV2 CATQGGVLTEAFF TGTGCCACCCAGGGGGGCGTTCTGACTGAAGCTTTCTTT
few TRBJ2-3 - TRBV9 CASSVPQLESTDTQYF TGTGCCAGCAGCGTTCCCCAACTAGAGAGCACAGATACGCAGTATTTT
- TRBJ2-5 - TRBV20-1 CSALGPETQYF TGCAGTGCTTTGGGACCGGAGACCCAGTACTTC
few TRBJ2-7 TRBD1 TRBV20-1 CSARDLLGQKAYEQYF TGCAGTGCTAGAGATCTATTGGGACAGAAAGCCTACGAGCAGTACTTC
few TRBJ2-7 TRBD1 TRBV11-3 CASTPRTGYEQYF TGTGCCAGCACTCCGCGGACAGGCTACGAGCAGTACTTC
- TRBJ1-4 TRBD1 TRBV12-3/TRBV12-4 CASSFKGASEKLFF TGTGCCAGCAGTTTTAAGGGGGCCTCCGAAAAACTGTTTTTT
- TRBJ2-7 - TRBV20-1 CSARHWDFYEQYF TGCAGTGCTAGACACTGGGACTTTTACGAGCAGTACTTC
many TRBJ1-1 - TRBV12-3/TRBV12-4 CASSLLAGFEAFF TGTGCCAGCAGTTTATTGGCCGGGTTCGAAGCTTTCTTT
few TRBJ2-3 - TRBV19 CASSTRTPQRDTQYF TGTGCCAGTAGTACACGGACACCCCAGCGAGATACGCAGTATTTT
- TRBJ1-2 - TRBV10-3 CAIRGDTSNYGYTF TGTGCCATCAGGGGGGACACCTCTAACTATGGCTACACCTTC